The clone carrying this T cell receptor (beta chain) appeared once. Its specificity is unknown. TCR beta CDR3 region amplification was performed from RNA transcripts. Researchers ran a first-round RT-PCR on the TCR CDR3 using the HTBI primer set. MiXCR was run by TCRdb on the multiplex PCR reads, yielding one entry per CDR3 protein. The table has about 640,000 distinct CDR3 sequences, about 14% seen once. PBMCs were sourced from more than 9 ml fresh peripheral blood. Trimming removed 4 bases at V and 4 bases at J, with 13 bases between. The CDR3 covers 15 residues. Germline V gene lookup returns CDR1 KGHSY and CDR2 FQNENV. This entry is derived from a study of T cells in Graves' hyperthyroidism and ophthalmopathy. Turning to the study itself: Peripheral blood was drawn at first diagnosis, prior to all treatment. Study results and limitations: From stable hyperthyroidism, ophthalmopathy was separated by a 13 V-J model.

The sample was blood. The chain is built from TRBV16 and TRBJ1-4; D uncertain. The receptor's source is a woman between 45 and 60 years old with Graves' ophthalmopathy. The DNA of the CDR3 is TGTGCCAGCAGCCCTACGTTGAGCCTTAATGAAAAACTGTTTTTT. Residues: CASSPTLSLNEKLFF.